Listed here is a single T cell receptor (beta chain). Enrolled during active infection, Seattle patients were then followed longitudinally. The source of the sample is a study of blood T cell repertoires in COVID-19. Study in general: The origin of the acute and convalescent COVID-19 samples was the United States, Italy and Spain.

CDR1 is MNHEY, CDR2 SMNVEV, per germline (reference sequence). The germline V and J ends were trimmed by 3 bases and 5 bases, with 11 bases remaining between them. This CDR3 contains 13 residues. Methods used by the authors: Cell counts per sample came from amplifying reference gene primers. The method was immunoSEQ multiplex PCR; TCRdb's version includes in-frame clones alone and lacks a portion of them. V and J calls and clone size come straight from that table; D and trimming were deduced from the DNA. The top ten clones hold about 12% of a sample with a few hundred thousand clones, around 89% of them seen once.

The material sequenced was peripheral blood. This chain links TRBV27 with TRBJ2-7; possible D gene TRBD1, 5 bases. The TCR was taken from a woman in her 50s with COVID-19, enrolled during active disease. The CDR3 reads CASSFYVDNEQYF. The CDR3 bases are TGTGCCAGCAGTTTTTACGTGGACAACGAGCAGTACTTC.